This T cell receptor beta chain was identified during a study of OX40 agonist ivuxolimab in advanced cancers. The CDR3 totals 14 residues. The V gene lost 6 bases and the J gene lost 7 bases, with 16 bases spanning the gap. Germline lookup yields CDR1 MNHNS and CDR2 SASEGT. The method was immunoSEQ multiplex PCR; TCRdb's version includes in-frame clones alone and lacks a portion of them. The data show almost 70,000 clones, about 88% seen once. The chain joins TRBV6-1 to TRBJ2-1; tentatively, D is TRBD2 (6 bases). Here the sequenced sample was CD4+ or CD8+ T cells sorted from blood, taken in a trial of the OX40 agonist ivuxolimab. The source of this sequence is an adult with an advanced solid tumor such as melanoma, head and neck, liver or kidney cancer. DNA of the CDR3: TGTGCCAGCAGCTTAACGGGAGAGTGGAATGAGCAGTTCTTC. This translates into CASSLTGEWNEQFF.